The entry that follows covers one TCR beta chain sequence. The antigen remains undetermined. Method: immunoSEQ multiplex PCR; TCRdb's copy keeps in-frame clones and lacks some. The table records 45,000 to 55,000 clones, 70% to 85% of them present only once. This sample is part of a study of OX40 agonist ivuxolimab in advanced cancers. As for the study in general: The treatment was a fully human IgG2 OX40 agonist, ivuxolimab. Study results and limitations: Relative to CD4+ cells, CD8+ T cells on average had more expanded clones.

This CDR3 is 14 amino acids long. J lost 6 bases, V lost 5 bases, and 5 bases had no gene match. CDR1 and CDR2 (germline): SGHTA, FQGTGA. This specimen was CD4+ or CD8+ T cells sorted from blood, taken in a trial of the OX40 agonist ivuxolimab. The chain is built from TRBV7-3 and TRBJ2-3; TRBD2 matches at 10 bases. This TCR was recovered from an adult with an advanced solid tumor such as melanoma, head and neck, liver or kidney cancer. As DNA, the CDR3 is TGTGCCAGCAGCCTCAGCGGGGGGGTCGATACGCAGTATTTT. This translates into CASSLSGGVDTQYF.